A selection of T cell receptor beta chains follows, all from one sample in a study of shared clonotypes between healthy human individuals. The assay was immunoSEQ multiplex PCR, and TCRdb's table has in-frame clones only and misses some. The sample holds about 2.3 million clones; about nine tenths are singletons and the top ten take 0.37%. The sequenced sample consisted of naive CD4+ T cells from PBMCs. The receptors here all came from a man aged 18 to 35 in good health. Some clones in this sample may be carry-over from other donors' samples. Both conserved end residues are part of each CDR3. Clone size is shown for a subset of rows, as once, few, many or a class of expanded clone.

cdr3_length	clone_size	v_call	j_call	cdr3_aa
17	-	TRBV30	TRBJ2-1	CAWSVRALTGAYNEQFF
14	-	TRBV2	TRBJ2-6	CASSPRVNDNVLTF
16	-	TRBV25-1	TRBJ2-3	CASSEFVAGGTDTQYF
16	-	TRBV18	TRBJ1-5	CASSPAGTGYNLPQHF
15	-	TRBV2	TRBJ2-5	CASSAQSGGGETQYF
18	-	TRBV18	TRBJ2-3	CASSPGAGGPRLPDTQYF
15	-	TRBV11-3	TRBJ1-5	CASSFGWRCNQPQHF
15	-	TRBV5-1	TRBJ2-7	CASSFVGATSYEQYF
14	-	TRBV5-4	TRBJ1-3	CASSLGGTGNTIYF
13	-	TRBV27	TRBJ1-6	CASSDITNSPLHF
14	-	TRBV7-2	TRBJ2-7	CASSQGTGHGEQYF
13	-	TRBV2	TRBJ2-7	CATQRDMGYEQYF
11	few	TRBV11-2	TRBJ2-5	CASSSVEVQYF
14	-	TRBV19	TRBJ1-1	CASSILGQNTEAFF
17	-	TRBV5-1	TRBJ2-2	CASSLQGTGTNTGELFF
13	-	TRBV18	TRBJ1-4	CASLDRADEKLFF
13	-	TRBV2	TRBJ2-2	CASSGENTGELFF
13	-	TRBV25-1	TRBJ2-3	CASAGAQYDTQYF
14	-	TRBV7-9	TRBJ2-7	CASSLGTGTYEQYF
15	-	TRBV28	TRBJ2-2	CASSLLVRATGELFF
14	-	TRBV19	TRBJ2-3	CASTPGWRTDTQYF
13	-	TRBV29-1	TRBJ1-5	CSVGDNRVQPQHF
14	-	TRBV6-1	TRBJ1-6	CASSEAGGVSPLHF
14	-	TRBV11-3	TRBJ2-3	CASSLGAGTDTQYF
14	-	TRBV19	TRBJ2-7	CASSRRANVHEQYF
13	-	TRBV27	TRBJ2-7	CASSWGSDYEQYF
16	-	TRBV5-1	TRBJ2-2	CASSPGQGGATGELFF
14	-	TRBV9	TRBJ2-2	CASNILPASGELFF
13	-	TRBV11-1	TRBJ2-4	CASSLARQGIQYF
15	-	TRBV15	TRBJ2-1	CATSMVSLGDNEQFF
11	-	TRBV28	TRBJ1-2	CASRQGYGYTF
13	-	TRBV15	TRBJ2-5	CATSRGGFETQYF